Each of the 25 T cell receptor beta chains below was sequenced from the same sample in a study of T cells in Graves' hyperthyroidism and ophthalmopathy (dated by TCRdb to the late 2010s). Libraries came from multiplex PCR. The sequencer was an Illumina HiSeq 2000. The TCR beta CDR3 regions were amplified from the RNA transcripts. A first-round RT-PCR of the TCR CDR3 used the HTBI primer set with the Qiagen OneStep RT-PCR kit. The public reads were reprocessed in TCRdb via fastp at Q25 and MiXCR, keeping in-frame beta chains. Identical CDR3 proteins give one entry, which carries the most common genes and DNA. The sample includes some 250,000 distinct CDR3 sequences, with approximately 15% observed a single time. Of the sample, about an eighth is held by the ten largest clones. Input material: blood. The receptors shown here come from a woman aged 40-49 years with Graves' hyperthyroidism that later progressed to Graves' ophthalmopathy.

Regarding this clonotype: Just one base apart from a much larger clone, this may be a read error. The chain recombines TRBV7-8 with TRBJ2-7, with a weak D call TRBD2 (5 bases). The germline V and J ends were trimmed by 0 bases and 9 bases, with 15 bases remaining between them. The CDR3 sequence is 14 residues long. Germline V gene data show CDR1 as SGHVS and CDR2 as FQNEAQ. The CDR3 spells CASSLASDHEGQYF. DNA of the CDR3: TGTGCCAGCAGCTTAGCGAGCGACCATGAGGGGCAGTACTTC.

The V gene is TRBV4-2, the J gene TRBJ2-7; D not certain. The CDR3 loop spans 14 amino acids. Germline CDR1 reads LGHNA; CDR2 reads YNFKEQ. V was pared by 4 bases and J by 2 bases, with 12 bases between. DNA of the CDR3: TGTGCCAGCAGCCCCCGGCGCGGCACCTACGAGCAGTACTTC. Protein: CASSPRRGTYEQYF.

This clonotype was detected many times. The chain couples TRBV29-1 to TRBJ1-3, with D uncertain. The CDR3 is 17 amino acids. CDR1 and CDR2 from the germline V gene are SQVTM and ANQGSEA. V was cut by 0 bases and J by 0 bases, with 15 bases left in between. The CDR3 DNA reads TGCAGCGTTGAAGAGGGGTACAAACAAAGCTCTGGAAACACCATATATTTT. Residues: CSVEEGYKQSSGNTIYF.

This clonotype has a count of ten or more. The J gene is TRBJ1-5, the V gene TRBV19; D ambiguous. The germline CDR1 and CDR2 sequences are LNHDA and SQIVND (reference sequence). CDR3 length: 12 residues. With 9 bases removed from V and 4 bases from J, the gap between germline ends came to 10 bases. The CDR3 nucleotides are TGTGCCAGCAGTTCGCAAAATCAGCCCCAGCATTTT. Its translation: CASSSQNQPQHF. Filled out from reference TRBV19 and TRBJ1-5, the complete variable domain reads DGGITQSPKYLFRKEGQNVTLSCEQNLNHDAMYWYRQDPGQGLRLIYYSQIVNDFQKGDIAEGYSVSREKKESFPLTVTSAQKNPTAFYLCASSSQNQPQHFGDGTRLSIL.

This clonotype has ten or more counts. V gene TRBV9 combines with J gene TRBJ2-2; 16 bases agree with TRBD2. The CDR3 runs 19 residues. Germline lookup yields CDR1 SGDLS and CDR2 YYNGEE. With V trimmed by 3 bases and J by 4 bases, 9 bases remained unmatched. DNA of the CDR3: TGTGCCAGCAGCGAGGGACTAGCGGGAGGGCCGGTTAGCACCGGGGAGCTGTTTTTT. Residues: CASSEGLAGGPVSTGELFF.

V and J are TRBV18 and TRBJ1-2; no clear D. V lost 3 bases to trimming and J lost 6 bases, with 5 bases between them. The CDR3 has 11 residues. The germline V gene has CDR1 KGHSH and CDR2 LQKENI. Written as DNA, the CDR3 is TGTGCCAGCTCACCCATGGATGGCTACACCTTC. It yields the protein CASSPMDGYTF.

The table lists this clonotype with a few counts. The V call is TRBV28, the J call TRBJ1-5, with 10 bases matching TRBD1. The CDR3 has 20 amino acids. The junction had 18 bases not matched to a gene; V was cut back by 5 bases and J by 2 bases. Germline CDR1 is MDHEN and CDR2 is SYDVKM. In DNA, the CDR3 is TGTGCCAGCAGTCCAGAGGTACCCGGGACAGGGGTCGGCGGCAATCAGCCCCAGCATTTT. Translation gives CASSPEVPGTGVGGNQPQHF.

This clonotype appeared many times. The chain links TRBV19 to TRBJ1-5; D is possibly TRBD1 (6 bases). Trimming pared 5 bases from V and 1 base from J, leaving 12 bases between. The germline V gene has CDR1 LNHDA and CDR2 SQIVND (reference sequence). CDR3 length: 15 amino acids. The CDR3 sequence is CASSLQGGSNQPQHF. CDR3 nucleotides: TGTGCCAGTAGTTTACAGGGCGGGAGCAATCAGCCCCAGCATTTT.

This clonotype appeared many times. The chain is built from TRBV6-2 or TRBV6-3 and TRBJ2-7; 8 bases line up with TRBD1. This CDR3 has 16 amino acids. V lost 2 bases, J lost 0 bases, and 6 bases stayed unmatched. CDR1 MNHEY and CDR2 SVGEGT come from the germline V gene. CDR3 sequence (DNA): TGTGCCAGCAGTTACAGACAGGGGAGTCCCTCCTACGAGCAGTACTTC. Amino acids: CASSYRQGSPSYEQYF.

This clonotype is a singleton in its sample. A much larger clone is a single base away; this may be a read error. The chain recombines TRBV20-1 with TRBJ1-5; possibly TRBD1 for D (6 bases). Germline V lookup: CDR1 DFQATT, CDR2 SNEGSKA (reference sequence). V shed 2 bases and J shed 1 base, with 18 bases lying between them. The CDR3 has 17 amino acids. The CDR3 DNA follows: TGCAGTGCTAGATTTACCGAGGGGGGACTGAGCAATCAGCCCCAGCATTTT. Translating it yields CSARFTEGGLSNQPQHF.

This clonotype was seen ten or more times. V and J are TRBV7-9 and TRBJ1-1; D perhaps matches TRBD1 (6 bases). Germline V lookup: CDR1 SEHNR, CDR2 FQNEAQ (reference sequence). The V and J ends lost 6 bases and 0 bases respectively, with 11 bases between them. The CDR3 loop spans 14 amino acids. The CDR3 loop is CASSQTGLNTEAFF. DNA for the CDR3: TGTGCCAGCAGTCAAACAGGGTTGAACACTGAAGCTTTCTTT.

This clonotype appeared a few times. For the CDR3, the DNA is TGTGCCAGTAGTGCTAGCGGGATAAATGAGCAGTTCTTC. Translation: CASSASGINEQFF. This chain links TRBV19 with TRBJ2-1; 9 bases agree with TRBD2. Germline V gene sequence: CDR1 LNHDA, CDR2 SQIVND (reference sequence). The V and J ends lost 5 bases and 7 bases, in that order; junction bases with no gene match: 3. There are 13 residues in the CDR3.

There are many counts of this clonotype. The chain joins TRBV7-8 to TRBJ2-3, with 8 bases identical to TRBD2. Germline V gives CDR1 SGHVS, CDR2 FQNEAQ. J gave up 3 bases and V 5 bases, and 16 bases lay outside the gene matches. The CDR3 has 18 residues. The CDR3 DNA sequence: TGTGCCAGCAGCCCCACGACGTTGAGAGCGGGAGTAACAGATACGCAGTATTTT. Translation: CASSPTTLRAGVTDTQYF. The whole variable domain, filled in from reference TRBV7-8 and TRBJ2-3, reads GAGVSQSPRYKVAKRGQDVALRCDPISGHVSLFWYQQALGQGPEFLTYFQNEAQLDKSGLPSDRFFAERPEGSVSTLKIQRTQQEDSAVYLCASSPTTLRAGVTDTQYFGPGTRLTVL.

This CDR3 is CASSLLGQEFQETQYF. CDR3 DNA: TGTGCCAGCAGTTTATTGGGACAGGAATTTCAAGAGACCCAGTACTTC. V is TRBV27 and J is TRBJ2-5; TRBD1 aligns across 8 bases. The CDR3 has 16 amino acids. From germline, CDR1 is MNHEY and CDR2 SMNVEV (reference sequence). V was clipped by 1 base and J by 2 bases; unmatched bases: 6.

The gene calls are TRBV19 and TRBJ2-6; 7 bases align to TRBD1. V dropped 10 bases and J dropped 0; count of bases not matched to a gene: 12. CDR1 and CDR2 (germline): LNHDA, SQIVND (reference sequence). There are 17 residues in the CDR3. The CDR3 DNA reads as TGTGCCATTTCCGCCGGGACAGCAGTCTCTGGGGCCAACGTCCTGACTTTC. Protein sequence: CAISAGTAVSGANVLTF.

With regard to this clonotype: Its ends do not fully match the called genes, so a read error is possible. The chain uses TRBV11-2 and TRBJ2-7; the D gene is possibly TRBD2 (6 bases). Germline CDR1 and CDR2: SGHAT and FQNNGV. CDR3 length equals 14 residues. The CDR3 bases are TGTGCCAGCAGCGTAGAGCGGGCATACAACGAGCAGTACTTC. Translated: CASSVERAYNEQYF.

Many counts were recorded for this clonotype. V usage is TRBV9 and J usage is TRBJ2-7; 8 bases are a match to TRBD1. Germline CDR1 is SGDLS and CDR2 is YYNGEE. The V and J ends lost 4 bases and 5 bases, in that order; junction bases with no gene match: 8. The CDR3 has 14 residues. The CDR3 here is CASSPPDRADEQYF. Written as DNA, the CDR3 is TGTGCCAGCAGCCCCCCGGACAGGGCCGACGAGCAGTACTTC.

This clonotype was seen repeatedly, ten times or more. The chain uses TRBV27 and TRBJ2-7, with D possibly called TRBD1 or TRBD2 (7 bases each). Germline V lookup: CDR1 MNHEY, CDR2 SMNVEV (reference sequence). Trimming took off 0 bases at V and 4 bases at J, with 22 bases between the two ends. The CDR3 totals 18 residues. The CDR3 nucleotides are TGTGCCAGCAGTTTATCGGGGGGAGGGGGACAGTGGGTTTACGAGCAGTACTTC. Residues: CASSLSGGGGQWVYEQYF.

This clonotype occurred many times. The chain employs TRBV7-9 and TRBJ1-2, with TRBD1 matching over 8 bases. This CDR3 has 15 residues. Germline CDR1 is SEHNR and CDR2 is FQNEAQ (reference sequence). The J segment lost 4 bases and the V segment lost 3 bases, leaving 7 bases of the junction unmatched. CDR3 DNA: TGTGCCAGCAGCTTCGAACCAGGACAGGGCTATGGCTACACCTTC. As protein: CASSFEPGQGYGYTF.

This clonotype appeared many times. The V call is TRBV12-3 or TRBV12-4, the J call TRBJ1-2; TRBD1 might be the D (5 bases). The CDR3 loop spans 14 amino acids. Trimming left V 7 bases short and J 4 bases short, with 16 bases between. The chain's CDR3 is CASNRGGEGYGYTF. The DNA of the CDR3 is TGTGCCAGCAATCGCGGAGGGGAAGGCTATGGCTACACCTTC.

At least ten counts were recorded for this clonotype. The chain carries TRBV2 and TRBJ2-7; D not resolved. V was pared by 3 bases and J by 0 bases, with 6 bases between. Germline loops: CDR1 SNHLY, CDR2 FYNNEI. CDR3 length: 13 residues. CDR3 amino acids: CASSDWHSYEQYF. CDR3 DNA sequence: TGTGCCAGCAGTGATTGGCACTCCTACGAGCAGTACTTC.

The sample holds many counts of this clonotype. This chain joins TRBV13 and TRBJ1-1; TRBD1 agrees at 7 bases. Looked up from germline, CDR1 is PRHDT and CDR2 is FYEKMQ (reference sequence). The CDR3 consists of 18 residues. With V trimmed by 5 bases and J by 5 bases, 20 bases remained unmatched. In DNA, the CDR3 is TGTGCCAGCAGCAAGGGACAGTACGAAGTCATCCGGGGGACTGAAGCTTTCTTT. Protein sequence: CASSKGQYEVIRGTEAFF. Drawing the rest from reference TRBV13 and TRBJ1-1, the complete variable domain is AAGVIQSPRHLIKEKRETATLKCYPIPRHDTVYWYQQGPGQDPQFLISFYEKMQSDKGSIPDRFSAQQFSDYHSELNMSSLELGDSALYFCASSKGQYEVIRGTEAFFGQGTRLTVV.

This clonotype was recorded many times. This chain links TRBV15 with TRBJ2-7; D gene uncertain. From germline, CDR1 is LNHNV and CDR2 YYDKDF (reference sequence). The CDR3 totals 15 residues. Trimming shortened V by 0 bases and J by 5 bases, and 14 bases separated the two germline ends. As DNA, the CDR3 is TGTGCCACCAGCAGAGAGTGGTTTTTTAACAACGAGCAGTACTTC. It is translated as CATSREWFFNNEQYF. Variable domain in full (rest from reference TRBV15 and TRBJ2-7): DAMVIQNPRYQVTQFGKPVTLSCSQTLNHNVMYWYQQKSSQAPKLLFHYYDKDFNNEADTPDNFQSRRPNTSFCFLDIRSPGLGDTAMYLCATSREWFFNNEQYFGPGTRLTVT.

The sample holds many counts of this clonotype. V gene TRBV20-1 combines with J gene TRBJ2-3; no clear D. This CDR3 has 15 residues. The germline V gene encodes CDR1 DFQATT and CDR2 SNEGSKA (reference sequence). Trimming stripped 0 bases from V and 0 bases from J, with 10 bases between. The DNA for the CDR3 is TGCAGTGCTAGAGATGACTGGACGAGCACAGATACGCAGTATTTT. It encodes CSARDDWTSTDTQYF.

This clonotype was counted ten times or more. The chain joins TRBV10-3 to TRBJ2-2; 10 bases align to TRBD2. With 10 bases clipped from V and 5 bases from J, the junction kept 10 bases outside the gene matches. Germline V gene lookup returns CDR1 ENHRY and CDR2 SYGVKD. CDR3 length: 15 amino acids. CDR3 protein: CATQSASGSTGELFF. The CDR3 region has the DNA TGTGCCACCCAGTCGGCTAGCGGGAGTACCGGGGAGCTGTTTTTT.